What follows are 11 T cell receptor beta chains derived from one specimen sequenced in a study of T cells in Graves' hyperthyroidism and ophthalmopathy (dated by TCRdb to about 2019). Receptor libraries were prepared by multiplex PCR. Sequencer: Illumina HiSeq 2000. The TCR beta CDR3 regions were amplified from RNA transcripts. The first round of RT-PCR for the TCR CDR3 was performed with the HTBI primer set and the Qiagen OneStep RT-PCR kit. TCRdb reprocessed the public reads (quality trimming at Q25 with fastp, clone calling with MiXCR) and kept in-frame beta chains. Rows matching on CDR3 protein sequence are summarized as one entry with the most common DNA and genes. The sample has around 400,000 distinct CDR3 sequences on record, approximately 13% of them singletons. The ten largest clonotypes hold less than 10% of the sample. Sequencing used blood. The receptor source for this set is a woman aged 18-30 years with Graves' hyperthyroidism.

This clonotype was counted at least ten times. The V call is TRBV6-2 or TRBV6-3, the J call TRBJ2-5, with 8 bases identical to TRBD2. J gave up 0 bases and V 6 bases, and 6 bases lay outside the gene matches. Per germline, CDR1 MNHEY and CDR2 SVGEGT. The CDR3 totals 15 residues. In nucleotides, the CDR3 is TGTGCCAGCAGAACTCGGGGACTAGACCAAGAGACCCAGTACTTC. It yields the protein CASRTRGLDQETQYF.

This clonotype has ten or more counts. In DNA form, the CDR3 reads TGTGCCACACAGGGTGAATCCTACGAGCAGTACTTC. This gives the protein CATQGESYEQYF. The chain employs TRBV12-3 or TRBV12-4 and TRBJ2-7; a possible D gene is TRBD1 (6 bases). The CDR3 totals 12 residues. V was trimmed by 10 bases and J by 1 base, leaving 11 bases between them.

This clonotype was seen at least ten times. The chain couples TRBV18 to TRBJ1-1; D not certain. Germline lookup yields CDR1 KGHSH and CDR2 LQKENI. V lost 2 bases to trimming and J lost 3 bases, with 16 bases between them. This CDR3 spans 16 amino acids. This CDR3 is CASSPAWVSWDTEAFF. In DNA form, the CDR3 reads TGTGCCAGCTCACCAGCTTGGGTGTCCTGGGACACTGAAGCTTTCTTT. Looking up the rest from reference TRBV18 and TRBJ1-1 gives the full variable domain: NAGVMQNPRHLVRRRGQEARLRCSPMKGHSHVYWYRQLPEEGLKFMVYLQKENIIDESGMPKERFSAEFPKEGPSILRIQQVVRGDSAAYFCASSPAWVSWDTEAFFGQGTRLTVV.

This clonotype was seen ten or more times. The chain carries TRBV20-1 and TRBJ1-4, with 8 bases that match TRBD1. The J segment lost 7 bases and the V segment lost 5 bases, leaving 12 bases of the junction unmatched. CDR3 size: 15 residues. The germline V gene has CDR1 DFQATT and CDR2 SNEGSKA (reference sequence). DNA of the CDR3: TGCAGTGCTCCCTATCGGACAGGGAATGGTGAAAAACTGTTTTTT. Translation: CSAPYRTGNGEKLFF.

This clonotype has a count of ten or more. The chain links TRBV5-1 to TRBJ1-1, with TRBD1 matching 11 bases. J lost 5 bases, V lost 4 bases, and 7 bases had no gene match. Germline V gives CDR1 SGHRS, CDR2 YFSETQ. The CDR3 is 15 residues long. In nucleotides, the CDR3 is TGCGCCAGCAGCCACGGGACAGGGGGAAGTACTGAAGCTTTCTTT. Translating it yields CASSHGTGGSTEAFF. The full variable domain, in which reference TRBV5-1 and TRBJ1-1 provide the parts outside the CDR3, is KAGVTQTPRYLIKTRGQQVTLSCSPISGHRSVSWYQQTPGQGLQFLFEYFSETQRNKGNFPGRFSGRQFSNSRSEMNVSTLELGDSALYLCASSHGTGGSTEAFFGQGTRLTVV.

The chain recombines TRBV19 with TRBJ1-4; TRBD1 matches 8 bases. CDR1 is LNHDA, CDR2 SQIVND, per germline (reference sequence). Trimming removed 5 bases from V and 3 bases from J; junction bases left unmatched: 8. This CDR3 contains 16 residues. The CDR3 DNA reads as TGTGCCAGTAGTCGACAGGGGCGCGGAGCTAATGAAAAACTGTTTTTT. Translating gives CASSRQGRGANEKLFF.

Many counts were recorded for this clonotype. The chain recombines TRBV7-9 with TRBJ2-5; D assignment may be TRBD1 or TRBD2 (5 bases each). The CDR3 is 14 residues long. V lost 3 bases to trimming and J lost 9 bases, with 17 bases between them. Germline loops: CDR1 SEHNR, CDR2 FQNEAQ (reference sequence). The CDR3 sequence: CASSLQGATRPQYF. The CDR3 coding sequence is TGTGCCAGCAGCTTGCAGGGAGCCACAAGGCCCCAGTACTTC.

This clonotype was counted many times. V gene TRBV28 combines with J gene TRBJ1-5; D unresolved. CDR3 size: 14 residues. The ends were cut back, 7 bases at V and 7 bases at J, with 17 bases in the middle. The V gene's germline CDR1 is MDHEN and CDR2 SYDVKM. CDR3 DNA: TGTGCCAGCACCCCGGACGGGTTTAGACAGCCCCAGCATTTT. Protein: CASTPDGFRQPQHF.

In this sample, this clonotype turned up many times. The DNA of the CDR3 is TGTGCCACCAGTGATGCCTCCGGGACAGGCCCTGAAGATGAGCAGTTCTTC. Its protein product is CATSDASGTGPEDEQFF. V is TRBV24-1 and J is TRBJ2-1, with 8 positions matching TRBD1. With V trimmed by 3 bases and J by 8 bases, 14 bases remained unmatched. The CDR3 is 17 residues long. Germline CDR1 reads KGHDR; CDR2 reads SFDVKD.

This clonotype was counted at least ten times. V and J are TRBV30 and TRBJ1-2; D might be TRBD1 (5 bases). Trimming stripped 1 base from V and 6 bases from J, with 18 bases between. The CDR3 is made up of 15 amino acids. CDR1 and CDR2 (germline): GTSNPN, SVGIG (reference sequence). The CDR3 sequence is CAWSAWDGESDGYTF. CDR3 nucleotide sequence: TGTGCCTGGAGTGCTTGGGACGGTGAATCGGATGGCTACACCTTC.

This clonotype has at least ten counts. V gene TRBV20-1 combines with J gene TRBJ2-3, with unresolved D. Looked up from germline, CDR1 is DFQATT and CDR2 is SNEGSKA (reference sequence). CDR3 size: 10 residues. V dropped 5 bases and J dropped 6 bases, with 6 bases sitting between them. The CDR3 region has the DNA TGCAGTGCTCTAGGGGATACGCAGTATTTT. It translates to CSALGDTQYF.